Below, 26 T cell receptor beta chains from the same sample are listed, as sequenced in a study of glioma-infiltrating T cells after dendritic cell vaccination. Clones were sequenced by immunoSEQ multiplex PCR, and TCRdb holds only the in-frame ones, with some missing. Among 71,000 or so clones listed, 81% were seen once. Sequencing used blood, obtained before dendritic cell vaccination. Source of these receptors: a human donor with glioblastoma.

This clone came up a few times. The sample holds other DNA sequences that translate to the same CDR3. This rearrangement joins TRBV2 to TRBJ2-5, with 7 bases lining up with TRBD1. This CDR3 spans 13 amino acids. Germline assignment: CDR1 SNHLY and CDR2 FYNNEI. J lost 1 base, V lost 5 bases, and 1 base had no gene match. The CDR3 bases are TGTGCCAGCAGTCGGGACAGCCAAGAGACCCAGTACTTC. This translates into CASSRDSQETQYF.

The chain joins TRBV14 to TRBJ2-7; 10 bases line up with TRBD1. V dropped 4 bases and J dropped 5; count of bases not matched to a gene: 5. The CDR3 is 14 residues long. Germline V gives CDR1 SGHDN, CDR2 FVKESK. DNA for the CDR3: TGTGCCAGCAGCCTGGGACAGGGGTTCCACGAGCAGTACTTC. Encoded protein: CASSLGQGFHEQYF.

This clone came up once. The chain employs TRBV19 and TRBJ2-7; maybe TRBD2 (7 bases). Trimming removed 3 bases at V and 7 bases at J, with 16 bases between. The CDR3 is made up of 14 amino acids. Germline lookup yields CDR1 LNHDA and CDR2 SQIVND (reference sequence). The CDR3: CASSISRTAGEQYF. In DNA form, the CDR3 reads TGTGCCAGTAGTATCTCACGGACAGCGGGGGAGCAGTACTTC.

The V gene is TRBV6-5, the J gene TRBJ1-1, with a weak D call TRBD1 (5 bases). Germline V gene data show CDR1 as MNHEY and CDR2 as SVGAGI. The CDR3 length is 14 residues. V shed 3 bases and J shed 0 bases, with 8 bases lying between them. CDR3 nucleotides: TGTGCCAGCAGTTATGACAGCTTGAACACTGAAGCTTTCTTT. Its protein is CASSYDSLNTEAFF.

The gene calls are TRBV4-1 and TRBJ2-7; unclear D gene. Between the trimmed V and J ends, which lost 0 bases and 3 bases, there was a span of 18 bases. The CDR3 length is 17 residues. From germline, CDR1 is MGHRA and CDR2 YSYEKL. CDR3 sequence reads: CASSQERSGGTYYEQYF. As DNA, the CDR3 is TGCGCCAGCAGCCAAGAGCGGTCGGGTGGCACATACTACGAGCAGTACTTC.

V is TRBV4-1 and J is TRBJ1-1; D possibly corresponds to TRBD1 (5 bases). The V end was cut by 4 bases, the J end by 5 bases, with 20 bases between. Germline loops: CDR1 MGHRA, CDR2 YSYEKL. This CDR3 has 16 amino acids. The CDR3 bases are TGCGCCAGCAGCCGCCGGGACTCCGGTGGGGAGACTGAAGCTTTCTTT. Protein product: CASSRRDSGGETEAFF.

This chain links TRBV9 with TRBJ1-6, with a weak D call TRBD1 (5 bases). CDR3 size: 13 residues. V gave up 0 bases and J gave up 7 bases, with 5 bases separating them. Germline V lookup: CDR1 SGDLS, CDR2 YYNGEE. In DNA, the CDR3 is TGTGCCAGCAGCGTAGCAGGGAATTCACCCCTCCACTTT. Translation: CASSVAGNSPLHF.

The chain combines TRBV7-6 with TRBJ2-7, with TRBD1 as a possible D gene (5 bases). V was shortened by 3 bases and J by 4 bases, with 13 bases between the two germline ends. This CDR3 has 14 amino acids. Per germline, CDR1 SGHVS and CDR2 FNYEAQ. Written as DNA, the CDR3 is TGTGCCAGCAGCTTGTATCAGGGCCCTTACGAGCAGTACTTC. As protein: CASSLYQGPYEQYF.

The rearrangement links TRBV6-5 to TRBJ2-2; D is perhaps TRBD2 (5 bases). V lost 5 bases to trimming and J lost 1 base, with 11 bases between them. This CDR3 is built from 15 residues. Germline assignment: CDR1 MNHEY and CDR2 SVGAGI. Here the CDR3 reads CASSLLGKNTGELFF. The DNA for the CDR3 is TGTGCCAGCAGTCTACTAGGGAAGAACACCGGGGAGCTGTTTTTT.

The chain employs TRBV5-1 and TRBJ2-1; TRBD2 agrees at 7 bases. With V trimmed by 9 bases and J by 6 bases, 6 bases remained unmatched. This CDR3 has 12 amino acids. Germline lookup yields CDR1 SGHRS and CDR2 YFSETQ. The CDR3 loop reads CATRGVGNEQFF. CDR3 coding DNA: TGCGCCACCCGGGGGGTGGGCAATGAGCAGTTCTTC.

The rearrangement links TRBV30 to TRBJ1-2; 7 bases map to TRBD1. Per the germline V gene, CDR1 is GTSNPN and CDR2 is SVGIG (reference sequence). The V and J ends lost 5 bases and 1 base, in that order; junction bases with no gene match: 7. CDR3 size: 14 residues. In nucleotides, the CDR3 is TGTGCCTGGTTCCGGGACAGCTTTAACTATGGCTACACCTTC. This translates into CAWFRDSFNYGYTF.

The chain is built from TRBV6-6 and TRBJ1-3; TRBD1 aligns across 8 bases. The V gene's germline CDR1 is MNHNY and CDR2 SVGAGI (reference sequence). The V segment lost 6 bases and the J segment 0 bases; nucleotides outside the gene matches: 4. This CDR3 region has 15 residues. The CDR3 region has the DNA TGTGCCAGCAGCGCAGGGGGCAGCTCTGGAAACACCATATATTTT. It specifies CASSAGGSSGNTIYF.

The chain couples TRBV19 to TRBJ1-2; 9 bases are a match to TRBD1. The CDR3 sequence is 13 residues long. Germline V gene lookup returns CDR1 LNHDA and CDR2 SQIVND (reference sequence). V dropped 7 bases and J dropped 6; count of bases not matched to a gene: 6. This CDR3 reads CASTPDRGNGYTF. As DNA, the CDR3 is TGTGCCAGTACCCCAGACAGGGGGAATGGCTACACCTTC.

The genes are TRBV9 and TRBJ1-6, with D maybe TRBD1 (6 bases). Deletions cut 4 bases from V and 10 bases from J, with 15 bases between. Germline-derived CDR1 and CDR2 are SGDLS and YYNGEE. CDR3 length: 14 amino acids. The CDR3 protein is CASSSGEGESPLHF. DNA of the CDR3: TGTGCCAGCAGCTCAGGGGAGGGAGAATCACCCCTCCACTTT.

This chain uses TRBV7-2 with TRBJ1-4; 7 bases fit TRBD1. Unmatched junction bases numbered 11, after V lost 2 bases and J lost 5 bases. The CDR3 contains 17 residues. The V gene's germline CDR1 is SGHTA and CDR2 FQGNSA. CDR3 residues: CASSLRVMTGPNEKLFF. The DNA for the CDR3 is TGTGCCAGCAGCTTACGAGTGATGACAGGGCCAAATGAAAAACTGTTTTTT.

V usage is TRBV9 and J usage is TRBJ1-5; D is unresolved. The CDR3 runs to 16 residues. CDR1 is SGDLS and CDR2 is YYNGEE in the germline V gene. The germline V and J ends were trimmed by 0 bases and 0 bases, with 10 bases remaining between them. CDR3 nucleotides: TGTGCCAGCAGCGTAGATGAGGGCTTTAGCAATCAGCCCCAGCATTTT. Translation: CASSVDEGFSNQPQHF. Together with reference TRBV9 and TRBJ1-5, the CDR3 gives the full variable domain: DSGVTQTPKHLITATGQRVTLRCSPRSGDLSVYWYQQSLDQGLQFLIQYYNGEERAKGNILERFSAQQFPDLHSELNLSSLELGDSALYFCASSVDEGFSNQPQHFGDGTRLSIL.

The CDR3: CASSVFPGSYEQYF. The CDR3 DNA reads TGTGCCAGCAGCGTTTTCCCCGGGTCCTACGAGCAGTACTTC. This chain uses TRBV9 with TRBJ2-7; no firm D call. CDR3 size: 14 residues. Trimming removed 2 bases from V and 1 base from J, with 10 bases in between. Germline CDR1 reads SGDLS; CDR2 reads YYNGEE. The entire variable domain, with the rest obtained from reference TRBV9 and TRBJ2-7, is as follows: DSGVTQTPKHLITATGQRVTLRCSPRSGDLSVYWYQQSLDQGLQFLIQYYNGEERAKGNILERFSAQQFPDLHSELNLSSLELGDSALYFCASSVFPGSYEQYFGPGTRLTVT.

The chain couples TRBV5-4 to TRBJ1-1; the D gene is possibly TRBD1 (5 bases). The CDR3 length is 14 residues. V lost 4 bases to trimming and J lost 0 bases, with 10 bases between them. Per the germline V gene, CDR1 is SGHNT and CDR2 is YYREEE (reference sequence). CDR3 sequence: CASSEQVLNTEAFF. The DNA of the CDR3 is TGTGCCAGCAGCGAACAGGTCTTGAACACTGAAGCTTTCTTT. Complete variable domain (other parts from reference TRBV5-4 and TRBJ1-1): ETGVTQSPTHLIKTRGQQVTLRCSSQSGHNTVSWYQQALGQGPQFIFQYYREEENGRGNFPPRFSGLQFPNYSSELNVNALELDDSALYLCASSEQVLNTEAFFGQGTRLTVV.

This clone was seen more than once but under ten times. The chain joins TRBV30 to TRBJ1-3; no clear D gene. V was cut by 6 bases and J by 4 bases, with 4 bases left in between. Germline V lookup: CDR1 GTSNPN, CDR2 SVGIG (reference sequence). CDR3 length: 10 residues. The CDR3 DNA is TGTGCCTGTCTGGGAAACACCATATATTTT. Amino acids: CACLGNTIYF.

The chain joins TRBV9 to TRBJ2-5; a weak D match, TRBD2 (7 bases). Germline V gene data show CDR1 as SGDLS and CDR2 as YYNGEE. The germline V and J ends were trimmed by 0 bases and 4 bases, with 13 bases remaining between them. The CDR3 covers 15 residues. CDR3 residues: CASSVGGGGPETQYF. CDR3 DNA sequence: TGTGCCAGCAGCGTAGGTGGCGGGGGCCCAGAGACCCAGTACTTC. The whole variable domain, filled in from reference TRBV9 and TRBJ2-5, reads DSGVTQTPKHLITATGQRVTLRCSPRSGDLSVYWYQQSLDQGLQFLIQYYNGEERAKGNILERFSAQQFPDLHSELNLSSLELGDSALYFCASSVGGGGPETQYFGPGTRLLVL.

This rearrangement joins TRBV2 to TRBJ1-3; a possible D gene is TRBD1 (5 bases). The V gene lost 6 bases and the J gene lost 1 base, with 16 bases spanning the gap. This CDR3 spans 16 amino acids. CDR1 is SNHLY, CDR2 FYNNEI, per germline. The DNA for the CDR3 is TGTGCCAGCAGCGCTACTCCAGGGATTTCTGGAAACACCATATATTTT. This gives the protein CASSATPGISGNTIYF.

The gene calls are TRBV5-1 and TRBJ1-6; 7 bases align to TRBD1. The germline V gene has CDR1 SGHRS and CDR2 YFSETQ. This CDR3 has 14 amino acids. V lost 4 bases, J lost 9 bases, and 7 bases stayed unmatched. Here the CDR3 DNA reads TGCGCCAGCAGCAGTACAGGGGACGGTTCACCCCTCCACTTT. This translates into CASSSTGDGSPLHF.

The V gene is TRBV6-5, the J gene TRBJ1-4, with 10 bases identical to TRBD1. The V and J ends lost 6 bases and 6 bases, in that order; junction bases with no gene match: 7. This CDR3 spans 15 amino acids. Germline V gene sequence: CDR1 MNHEY, CDR2 SVGAGI. CDR3 coding DNA: TGTGCCAGCAGCTATACCGGGACAGGGGATGAAAAACTGTTTTTT. Translating it yields CASSYTGTGDEKLFF.

V usage is TRBV11-2 and J usage is TRBJ1-1; 9 bases align to TRBD1. Germline V lookup: CDR1 SGHAT, CDR2 FQNNGV. The CDR3 extends over 16 amino acids. The V and J ends lost 1 base and 5 bases, in that order; junction bases with no gene match: 8. CDR3 protein: CASSLGVGTGLTEAFF. CDR3 nucleotides: TGTGCCAGCAGCTTAGGGGTAGGGACAGGGCTTACTGAAGCTTTCTTT.

The chain combines TRBV5-6 with TRBJ1-1; 7 bases align to TRBD1. Trimming cost V 4 bases and J 4 bases; bases outside gene matches: 7. Germline lookup yields CDR1 SGHDT and CDR2 YYEEEE. The CDR3 contains 14 residues. For the CDR3, the DNA is TGTGCCAGCAGCATAGACAGGGTAAGCACTGAAGCTTTCTTT. Protein: CASSIDRVSTEAFF.

The V call is TRBV4-2, the J call TRBJ2-5; D uncertain. The CDR3 spans 13 residues. The V gene lost 2 bases and the J gene lost 1 base, with 5 bases spanning the gap. Germline lookup yields CDR1 LGHNA and CDR2 YNFKEQ. CDR3 in amino acids: CASSQYTQETQYF. In DNA, the CDR3 is TGTGCCAGCAGCCAATACACCCAAGAGACCCAGTACTTC.